This TCR beta chain is drawn from a study of blood T cell repertoires in COVID-19. This CDR3 is built from 18 residues. V lost 0 bases, J lost 8 bases, and 12 bases stayed unmatched. Germline V lookup: CDR1 MGHRA, CDR2 YSYEKL. Clones were sequenced by immunoSEQ multiplex PCR, and TCRdb holds only the in-frame ones, with some missing. The sample includes 100,000 to 120,000 clones, approximately 80% seen only once; the top ten take approximately 4.1%. This receptor was identified in a woman in her seventies with acute or convalescent COVID-19. Sequenced material: peripheral blood. The chain carries TRBV4-1 and TRBJ2-1, with 11 bases fitting TRBD2. The CDR3 DNA reads as TGCGCCAGCAGCCAAGATGGCTTAGGGACTAGCGGCCCAGATGAGCAGTTCTTC. It codes for CASSQDGLGTSGPDEQFF.